The rows below give T cell receptor beta chains drawn from one sample of a study of Ad26.COV2.S vaccination and SARS-CoV-2 variants. Generated by immunoSEQ multiplex PCR, the TCRdb table keeps only in-frame clones and is missing some. This sample carries a few hundred thousand clones, about nine tenths of them seen once, and the ten largest clones take 12%. The sequenced sample was peripheral blood, obtained in a trial of Ad26.COV2.S vaccine versus placebo. The origin of the receptors is a person aged 18-65 years who received the Ad26.COV2.S COVID-19 vaccine or a placebo. The CDR3 runs from the conserved cysteine through the conserved F or W. Each record gives: D gene, V gene, clone size, J gene, CDR3 DNA, CDR3 protein. A D gene is named only where the DNA matches it firmly. Size is stated for part of the rows, as once, few or many counts, or as a class when the clone is expanded.

>-|TRBV19|-|TRBJ2-7
TGTGCCAGTAGTATTAGAGGGGGGGGAACGTACGAGCAGTACTTC
CASSIRGGGTYEQYF
>-|TRBV2|-|TRBJ2-7
TGTGCCAGCAGTGATTTTGGACCCCGGCTTTCCTACGAGCAGTACTTC
CASSDFGPRLSYEQYF
>TRBD1|TRBV11-3|-|TRBJ1-5
TGTGCCAGCACACCGGGACAGGGACGAACTAGGAGCAATCAGCCCCAGCATTTT
CASTPGQGRTRSNQPQHF
>-|TRBV10-1|-|TRBJ2-7
TGCGCCAGCAGCCTGGGACCCGTGGGGTACGAGCAGTACTTC
CASSLGPVGYEQYF
>TRBD1|TRBV28|-|TRBJ1-5
TGTGCCAGCAGTTCGGCAGGGGGGTCTCAATATCAGCCCCAGCATTTT
CASSSAGGSQYQPQHF
>TRBD2|TRBV27|-|TRBJ2-7
TGTGCCAGCAGTCCCTTTGGGGGAGGGCCCTGGGAGCAGTACTTC
CASSPFGGGPWEQYF
>-|TRBV5-1|-|TRBJ2-7
TGCGCCAGCAGCTTCATAGCGGACGATGACTCCTACGAGCAGTACTTC
CASSFIADDDSYEQYF
>TRBD1|TRBV3-1/TRBV3-2|-|TRBJ1-1
TGTGCCAGCAGCCTTTGGACAGGGGGGACTGAAGCTTTCTTT
CASSLWTGGTEAFF
>TRBD1|TRBV5-4|-|TRBJ1-1
TGTGCCAGCAGCTTGGGACAGGGTAAGAACACTGAAGCTTTCTTT
CASSLGQGKNTEAFF
>TRBD1|TRBV27|-|TRBJ1-5
TGTGCCAGCAGAAAGGGGGGACAGGGCAATCAGCCCCAGCATTTT
CASRKGGQGNQPQHF
>-|TRBV6-5|-|TRBJ1-1
TGTGCCAGCAGTCGCCGGGCCACAACTCGGGGTGAAGCTTTCTTT
CASSRRATTRGEAFF
>-|TRBV7-9|-|TRBJ1-1
TGTGCCAGCAGCTTAGGAGGAATCACTGAAGCTTTCTTT
CASSLGGITEAFF
>-|TRBV4-1|-|TRBJ1-2
TGCGCCAGCAGCCAAGAAGACACTAACTATGGCTACACCTTC
CASSQEDTNYGYTF
>-|TRBV5-8|few|TRBJ1-5
TGTGCCAGCAGCTTGATCAGGGCCACTTATAGCAATCAGCCCCAGCATTTT
CASSLIRATYSNQPQHF
>TRBD1|TRBV5-5|-|TRBJ1-1
TGTGCCAGCAGCTGGGGACAGGGAAGGACTGAAGCTTTCTTT
CASSWGQGRTEAFF
>TRBD2|TRBV3-1/TRBV3-2|-|TRBJ2-7
TGTGCCAGCAGCCAAGGAGTAGCGGGAGTCTACGAGCAGTACTTC
CASSQGVAGVYEQYF
>-|TRBV11-2|-|TRBJ2-2
TGTGCCAGCAGCTTTGGGGGGCGGAGCACCGGGGAGCTGTTTTTT
CASSFGGRSTGELFF
>-|TRBV29-1|-|TRBJ2-7
TGCAGCGTTGAAGATGGCAGGAGCTACGAGCAGTACTTC
CSVEDGRSYEQYF
>-|TRBV29-1|-|TRBJ2-1
TGCAGCGTTGAAGATTATATCCGAAATGAGCAGTTCTTC
CSVEDYIRNEQFF
>-|TRBV27|-|TRBJ1-6
TGTGCCAGCAGTTTATCGGCGATTTATCCACCCTCACCCCTCCACTTT
CASSLSAIYPPSPLHF
>-|TRBV2|-|TRBJ2-5
TGTGCCAGCGGGGTTAGCGGAACGGATCTCCAAGAGACCCAGTACTTC
CASGVSGTDLQETQYF
>TRBD2|TRBV9|-|TRBJ2-7
TGTGCCAGCAGCGTAGTAGCGGGTGCCTACGAGCAGTACTTC
CASSVVAGAYEQYF
>-|TRBV30|-|TRBJ2-3
TGTGCCTGGGGCAGGGTTACAGATACGCAGTATTTT
CAWGRVTDTQYF
>-|TRBV29-1|once|TRBJ2-7
TGCAGCGTCCCTGATGGGTACGAGCAGTACTTC
CSVPDGYEQYF
>-|TRBV6-2/TRBV6-3|-|TRBJ2-7
TGTGCCAGCAGTTACCAGGACAGTTACGAGCAGTACTTC
CASSYQDSYEQYF
>-|TRBV5-1|-|TRBJ2-7
TGCGCCAGCAGGGGAGGGGGAGGGCGGAACGAGCAGTACTTC
CASRGGGGRNEQYF
>TRBD2|TRBV7-2|-|TRBJ2-5
TGTGCCAGCAGCATTCTAGCGGGAGGGGATCTGGAGACCCAGTACTTC
CASSILAGGDLETQYF
>TRBD1|TRBV30|-|TRBJ1-1
TGTGCCTGGAGTAACAGGGGGCGCGAAGGGGCTTTCTTT
CAWSNRGREGAFF
>TRBD2|TRBV27|-|TRBJ2-7
TGTGCCAGCAGCTTGGCGGGAGGGAGTTACTACGAGCAGTACTTC
CASSLAGGSYYEQYF
>-|TRBV3-1/TRBV3-2|-|TRBJ2-3
TGTGCCACAGAGTCAGGGTCCACAGATACGCAGTATTTT
CATESGSTDTQYF
>TRBD2|TRBV3-1/TRBV3-2|-|TRBJ2-1
TGTGCCAGCAGCCCGAAGCCCGGGACTAGCGGGGGGTACAATGAGCAGTTCTTC
CASSPKPGTSGGYNEQFF